This T cell receptor (beta chain) stems from a study of tissue T cells after allogeneic stem cell transplantation. This CDR3 comprises 15 residues. Germline V gene lookup returns CDR1 SGHVS and CDR2 FNYEAQ. V dropped 1 base and J dropped 1 base, with 7 bases sitting between them. Regarding the study as a whole: Tissue-detected TCR repertoire was only partly captured by blood and spleen T cells. The patient cohort was small and clinically heterogeneous, with limited sampling depth. Few T cell clones were shared across patients, but motif clusters showed tissue-specific shared signatures.

Only in-frame clones appear in the TCRdb table, and some are missing; sequencing was by immunoSEQ multiplex PCR. The sample lists about 5,100 clones; approximately 74% were seen once. This clone was observed a handful of times. Antigen: not known. The chain joins TRBV7-6 to TRBJ2-2, with D unclear. Sequenced material: tissue from the colon, taken at autopsy. This sequence originates from a female donor older than 55 with lung cancer. The CDR3 bases are TGTGCCAGCAGCTTAGGTCTTGGGAACACCGGGGAGCTGTTTTTT. Translating gives CASSLGLGNTGELFF.